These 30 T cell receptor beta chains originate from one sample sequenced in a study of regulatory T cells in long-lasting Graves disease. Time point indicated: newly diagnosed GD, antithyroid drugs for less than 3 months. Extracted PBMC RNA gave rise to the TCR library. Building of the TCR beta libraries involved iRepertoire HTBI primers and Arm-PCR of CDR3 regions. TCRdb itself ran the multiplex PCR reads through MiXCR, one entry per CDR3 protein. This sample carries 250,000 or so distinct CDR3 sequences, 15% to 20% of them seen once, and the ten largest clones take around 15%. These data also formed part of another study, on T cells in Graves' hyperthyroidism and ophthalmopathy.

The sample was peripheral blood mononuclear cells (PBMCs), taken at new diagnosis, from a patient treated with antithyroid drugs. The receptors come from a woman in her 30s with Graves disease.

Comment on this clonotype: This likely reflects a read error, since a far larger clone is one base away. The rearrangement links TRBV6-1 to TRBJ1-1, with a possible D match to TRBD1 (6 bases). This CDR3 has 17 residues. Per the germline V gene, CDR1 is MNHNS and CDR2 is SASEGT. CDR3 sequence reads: CASSRAPGGAGHTEASF. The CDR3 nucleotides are TGTGCCAGCTCACGCGCACCGGGGGGCGCCGGGCACACTGAAGCTTCCTTT.

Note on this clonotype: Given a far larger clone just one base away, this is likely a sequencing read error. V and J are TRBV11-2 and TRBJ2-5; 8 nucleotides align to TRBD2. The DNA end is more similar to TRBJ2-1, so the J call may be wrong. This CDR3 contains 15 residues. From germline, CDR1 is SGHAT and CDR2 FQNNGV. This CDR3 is CTSSFASGFNNEQFF. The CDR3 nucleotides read TGTACCAGCAGCTTTGCTAGCGGGTTTAACAATGAGCAGTTCTTC.

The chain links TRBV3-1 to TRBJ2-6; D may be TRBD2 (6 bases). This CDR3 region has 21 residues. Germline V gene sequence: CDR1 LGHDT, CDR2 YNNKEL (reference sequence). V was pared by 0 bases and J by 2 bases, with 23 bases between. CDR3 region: CASSQDPGSLAGWAGANVLTF. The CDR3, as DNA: TGTGCCAGCAGCCAAGATCCCGGCAGTCTTGCGGGATGGGCTGGGGCCAACGTCCTGACTTTC.

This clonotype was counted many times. The CDR3 spells CASTRIPDNQPQHF. In DNA form, the CDR3 reads TGTGCCAGCACTAGAATCCCGGACAATCAGCCCCAGCATTTT. This chain connects TRBV2 to TRBJ1-5, with D unresolved. This CDR3 region has 14 residues. CDR1 and CDR2 (germline): SNHLY, FYNNEI. Trimming took 7 bases from V and 3 from J, leaving 13 bases between them.

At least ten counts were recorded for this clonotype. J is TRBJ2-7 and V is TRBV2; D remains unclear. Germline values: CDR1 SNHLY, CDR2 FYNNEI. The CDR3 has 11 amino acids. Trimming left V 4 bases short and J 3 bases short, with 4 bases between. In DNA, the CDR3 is TGTGCCAGCAGTGTAGACTACGAGCAGTACTTC. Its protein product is CASSVDYEQYF.

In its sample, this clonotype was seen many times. CDR3 DNA sequence: TGCGCCAGCAGCTCCGACGCGACCCCCAGGGACACGCCGAACACTGAAGCTTTCTTT. It encodes CASSSDATPRDTPNTEAFF. The chain uses TRBV5-1 and TRBJ1-1, with TRBD1 as a possible D gene (6 bases). The CDR3 covers 19 residues. Germline V CDR1 and CDR2: SGHRS, YFSETQ. V was shortened by 3 bases and J by 1 base, with 25 bases between the two germline ends.

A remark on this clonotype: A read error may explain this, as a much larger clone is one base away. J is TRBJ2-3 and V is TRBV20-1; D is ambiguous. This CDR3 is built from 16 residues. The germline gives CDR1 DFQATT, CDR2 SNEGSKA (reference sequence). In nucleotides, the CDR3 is TGCAGTGCCCAGCCGCAGGTTACCCTTAGCACAGATACGCGGTATTTT. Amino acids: CSAQPQVTLSTDTRYF.

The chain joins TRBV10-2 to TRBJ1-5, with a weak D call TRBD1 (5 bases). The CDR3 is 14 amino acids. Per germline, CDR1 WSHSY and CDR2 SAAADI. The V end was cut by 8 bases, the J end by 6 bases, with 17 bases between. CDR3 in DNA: TGCGCCAGCTGTCGGCAGGGTGGGGGTCAGCCCCAGCATTTT. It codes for CASCRQGGGQPQHF.

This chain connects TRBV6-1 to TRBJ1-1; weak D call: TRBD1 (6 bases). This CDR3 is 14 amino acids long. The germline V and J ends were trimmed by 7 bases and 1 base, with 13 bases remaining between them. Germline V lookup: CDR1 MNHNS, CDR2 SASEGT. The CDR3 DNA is TGTGCCAGCACCCCAGGGGTGGGGAACACTGAAGCTTTCTTT. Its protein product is CASTPGVGNTEAFF.

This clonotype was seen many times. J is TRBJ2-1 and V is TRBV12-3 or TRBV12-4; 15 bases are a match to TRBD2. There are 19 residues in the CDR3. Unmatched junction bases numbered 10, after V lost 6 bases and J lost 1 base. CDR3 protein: CASRRPGLAGGGSYNEQFF. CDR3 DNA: TGTGCCAGCAGACGACCCGGACTAGCGGGGGGGGGATCCTACAATGAGCAGTTCTTC.

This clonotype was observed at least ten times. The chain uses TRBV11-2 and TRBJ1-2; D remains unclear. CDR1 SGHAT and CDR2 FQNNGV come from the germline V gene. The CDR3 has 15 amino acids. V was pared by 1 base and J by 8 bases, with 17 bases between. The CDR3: CASSLASLSGHGYTF. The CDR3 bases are TGTGCCAGCAGCTTAGCGTCTCTATCGGGTCACGGCTACACCTTC.

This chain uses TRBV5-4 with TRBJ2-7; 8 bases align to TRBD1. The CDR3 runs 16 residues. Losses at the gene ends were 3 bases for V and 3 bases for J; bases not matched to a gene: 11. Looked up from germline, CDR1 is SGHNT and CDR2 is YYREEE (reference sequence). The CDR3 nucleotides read TGTGCCAGCAGCTCCAAGACAGGGGTACAACTCTACGAGCAGTACTTC. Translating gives CASSSKTGVQLYEQYF.

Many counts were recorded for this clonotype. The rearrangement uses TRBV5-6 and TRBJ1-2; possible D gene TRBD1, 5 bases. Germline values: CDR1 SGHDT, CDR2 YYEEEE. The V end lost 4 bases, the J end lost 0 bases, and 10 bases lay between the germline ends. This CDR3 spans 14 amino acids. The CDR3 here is CASSPGAANYGYTF. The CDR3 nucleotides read TGTGCCAGCAGCCCCGGGGCAGCTAACTATGGCTACACCTTC.

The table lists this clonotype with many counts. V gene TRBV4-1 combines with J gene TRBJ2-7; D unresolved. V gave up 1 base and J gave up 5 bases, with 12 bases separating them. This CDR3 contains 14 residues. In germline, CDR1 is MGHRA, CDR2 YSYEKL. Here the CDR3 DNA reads TGCGCCAGCAGCCAAGTAACAGACACGAACGAGCAGTACTTC. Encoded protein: CASSQVTDTNEQYF.

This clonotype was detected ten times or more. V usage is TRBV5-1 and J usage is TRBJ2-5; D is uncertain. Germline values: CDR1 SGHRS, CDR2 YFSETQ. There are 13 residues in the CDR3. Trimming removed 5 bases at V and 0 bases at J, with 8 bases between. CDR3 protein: CASRDPYQETQYF. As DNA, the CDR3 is TGCGCCAGCAGGGACCCGTACCAAGAGACCCAGTACTTC.

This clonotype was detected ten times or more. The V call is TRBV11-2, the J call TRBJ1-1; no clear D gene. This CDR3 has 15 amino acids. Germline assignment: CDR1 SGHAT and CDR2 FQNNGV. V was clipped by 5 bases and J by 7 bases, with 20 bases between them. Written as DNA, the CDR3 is TGTGCCAGCAGCACCCCCAAGGCCATCCGCAGTGAAGCTTTCTTT. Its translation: CASSTPKAIRSEAFF.

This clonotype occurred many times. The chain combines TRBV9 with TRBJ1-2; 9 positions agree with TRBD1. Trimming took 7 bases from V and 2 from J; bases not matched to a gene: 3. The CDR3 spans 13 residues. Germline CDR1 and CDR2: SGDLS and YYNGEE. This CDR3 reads CASRDRENYGYTF. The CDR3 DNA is TGTGCCAGCCGGGACAGGGAGAACTATGGCTACACCTTC.

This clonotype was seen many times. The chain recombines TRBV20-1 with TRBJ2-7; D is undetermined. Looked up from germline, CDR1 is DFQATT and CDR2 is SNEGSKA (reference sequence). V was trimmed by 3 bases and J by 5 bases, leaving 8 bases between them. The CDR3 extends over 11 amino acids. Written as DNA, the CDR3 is TGCAGTGCTAGCGGTCCCCACGAGCAGTACTTC. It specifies CSASGPHEQYF.

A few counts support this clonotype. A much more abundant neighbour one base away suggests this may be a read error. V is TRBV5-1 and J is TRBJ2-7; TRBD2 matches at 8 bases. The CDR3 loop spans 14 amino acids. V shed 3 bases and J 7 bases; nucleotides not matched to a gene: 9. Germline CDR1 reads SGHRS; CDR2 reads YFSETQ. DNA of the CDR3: TGCGCCAGCAGCTCCGCGGGGGGATCCAATGAGCAGTACTTC. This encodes CASSSAGGSNEQYF.

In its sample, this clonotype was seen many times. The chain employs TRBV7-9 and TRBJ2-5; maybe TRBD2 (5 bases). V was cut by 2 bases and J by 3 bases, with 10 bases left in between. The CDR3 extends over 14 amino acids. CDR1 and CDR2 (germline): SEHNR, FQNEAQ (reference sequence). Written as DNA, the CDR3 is TGTGCCAGCAGCTTAAACGGGGTTGAAGAGACCCAGTACTTC. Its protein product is CASSLNGVEETQYF.

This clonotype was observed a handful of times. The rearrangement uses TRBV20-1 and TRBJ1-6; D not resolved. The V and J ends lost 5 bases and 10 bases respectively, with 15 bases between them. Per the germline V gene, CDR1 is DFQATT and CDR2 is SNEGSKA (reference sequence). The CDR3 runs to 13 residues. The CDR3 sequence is CSAPAAGNSPLHF. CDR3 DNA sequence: TGCAGTGCTCCAGCGGCGGGAAACTCACCCCTCCACTTT.

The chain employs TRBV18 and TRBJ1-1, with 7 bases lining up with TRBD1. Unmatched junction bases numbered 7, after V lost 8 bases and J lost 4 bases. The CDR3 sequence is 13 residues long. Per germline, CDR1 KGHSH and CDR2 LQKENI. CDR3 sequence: CASTFTGVTEAFF. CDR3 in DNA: TGTGCCAGCACGTTCACAGGGGTCACTGAAGCTTTCTTT. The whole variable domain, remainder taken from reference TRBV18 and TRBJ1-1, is NAGVMQNPRHLVRRRGQEARLRCSPMKGHSHVYWYRQLPEEGLKFMVYLQKENIIDESGMPKERFSAEFPKEGPSILRIQQVVRGDSAAYFCASTFTGVTEAFFGQGTRLTVV.

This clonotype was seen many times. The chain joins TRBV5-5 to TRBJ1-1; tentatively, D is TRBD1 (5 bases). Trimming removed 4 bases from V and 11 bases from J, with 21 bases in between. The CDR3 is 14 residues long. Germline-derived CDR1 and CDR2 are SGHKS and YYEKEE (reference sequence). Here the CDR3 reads CASSPIAVGQGAFF. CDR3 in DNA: TGTGCCAGCAGCCCCATAGCGGTGGGGCAGGGCGCTTTCTTT.

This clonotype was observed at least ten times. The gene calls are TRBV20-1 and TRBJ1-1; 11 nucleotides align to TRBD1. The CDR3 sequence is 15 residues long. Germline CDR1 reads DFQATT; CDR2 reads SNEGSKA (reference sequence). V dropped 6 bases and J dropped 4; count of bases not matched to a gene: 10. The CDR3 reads CSAQTPGQGGTEAFF. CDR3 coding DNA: TGCAGTGCGCAAACACCGGGACAGGGGGGCACTGAAGCTTTCTTT.

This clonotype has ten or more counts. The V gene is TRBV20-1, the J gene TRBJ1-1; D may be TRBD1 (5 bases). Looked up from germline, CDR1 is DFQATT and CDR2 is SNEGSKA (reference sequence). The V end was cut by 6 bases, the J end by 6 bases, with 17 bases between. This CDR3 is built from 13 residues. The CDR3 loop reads CSAIPGRGAEAFF. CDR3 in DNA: TGCAGTGCCATTCCGGGTCGGGGCGCTGAAGCTTTCTTT.

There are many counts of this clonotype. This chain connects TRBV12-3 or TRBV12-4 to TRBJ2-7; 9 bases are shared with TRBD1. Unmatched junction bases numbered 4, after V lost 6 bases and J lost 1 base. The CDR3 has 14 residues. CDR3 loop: CASRTGTGSYEQYF. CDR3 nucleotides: TGTGCCAGCAGGACCGGGACAGGGTCCTACGAGCAGTACTTC.

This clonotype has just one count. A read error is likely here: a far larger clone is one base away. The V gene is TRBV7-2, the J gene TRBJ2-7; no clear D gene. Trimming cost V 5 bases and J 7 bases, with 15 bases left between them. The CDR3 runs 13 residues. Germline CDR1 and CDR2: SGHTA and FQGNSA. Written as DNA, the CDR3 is TGTGCCAGCAGCCACGGTCCTGGCAATGAGCAGTACTTC. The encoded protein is CASSHGPGNEQYF.

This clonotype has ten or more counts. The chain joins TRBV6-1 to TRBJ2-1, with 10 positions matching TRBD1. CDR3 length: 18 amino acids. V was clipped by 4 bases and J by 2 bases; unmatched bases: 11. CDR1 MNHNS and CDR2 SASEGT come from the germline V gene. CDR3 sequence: CASSVQTGGHKTYNEQFF. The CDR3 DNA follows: TGTGCCAGCAGTGTCCAGACAGGGGGCCACAAGACCTACAATGAGCAGTTCTTC.

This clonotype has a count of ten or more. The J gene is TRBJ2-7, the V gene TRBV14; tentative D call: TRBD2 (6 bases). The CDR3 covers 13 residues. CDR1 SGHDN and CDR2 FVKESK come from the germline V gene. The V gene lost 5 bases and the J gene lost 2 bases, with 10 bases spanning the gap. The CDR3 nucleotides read TGTGCCAGCAGCGAGCGGAGGGCCTACGAGCAGTACTTC. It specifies CASSERRAYEQYF.

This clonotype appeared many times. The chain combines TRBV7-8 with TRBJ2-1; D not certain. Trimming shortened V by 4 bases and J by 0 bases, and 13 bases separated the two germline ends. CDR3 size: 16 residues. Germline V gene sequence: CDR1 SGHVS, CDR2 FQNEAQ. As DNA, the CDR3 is TGTGCCAGCAGCTACGGGCGAGTCAGCTCCTACAATGAGCAGTTCTTC. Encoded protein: CASSYGRVSSYNEQFF.